This entry lists 5 T cell receptor beta chains sequenced from one sample in a study of blood T cell repertoires in COVID-19. Sequenced by immunoSEQ multiplex PCR; TCRdb stores in-frame clones only, minus some. There are about 160,000 clones in the sample; more than 70% occur only once, and 5% to 6% lies in the top ten. Material for sequencing was PBMCs or T cells enriched from blood (not recorded which). These receptors originate from a man aged 35-49 years who had recovered from COVID-19.

This clone was seen a few times. The chain links TRBV6-4 to TRBJ2-2; TRBD1 aligns across 8 bases. CDR1 and CDR2 from the germline V gene are MRHNA and SNTAGT. The CDR3 length is 15 residues. V was clipped by 5 bases and J by 6 bases; unmatched bases: 8. Here the CDR3 reads CASSPRTGFAGELFF. CDR3 bases: TGTGCCAGCAGTCCTCGGACAGGGTTCGCCGGGGAGCTGTTTTTT.

The V and J genes are TRBV30 and TRBJ1-2; D might be TRBD1 (5 bases). The CDR3 consists of 12 residues. Germline V gives CDR1 GTSNPN, CDR2 SVGIG (reference sequence). V was pared by 5 bases and J by 3 bases, with 10 bases between. The CDR3 protein is CAWGRGDYGYTF. The CDR3 nucleotides read TGTGCCTGGGGGAGGGGTGACTATGGCTACACCTTC. Together with reference TRBV30 and TRBJ1-2, the CDR3 gives the full variable domain: SQTIHQWPATLVQPVGSPLSLECTVEGTSNPNLYWYRQAAGRGLQLLFYSVGIGQISSEVPQNLSASRPQDRQFILSSKKLLLSDSGFYLCAWGRGDYGYTFGSGTRLTVV.

This clone was detected a few times. V is TRBV7-2 and J is TRBJ1-5; the match to TRBD1 covers 11 bases. This CDR3 region has 17 residues. V trimming: 5 bases; J trimming: 1 base; junction bases outside the gene matches: 7. Germline V lookup: CDR1 SGHTA, CDR2 FQGNSA. The CDR3 here is CASSGEDRGLSNQPQHF. DNA of the CDR3: TGTGCCAGCAGCGGGGAGGACAGGGGGCTGAGCAATCAGCCCCAGCATTTT.

J is TRBJ1-5 and V is TRBV12-2; whether TRBD1, the table's D call, matches the DNA was not checked. TRBV12-2 is noted as a pseudogene. The CDR3 totals 21 residues. CDR3: CASRVIPSRRLHFDSNQPQHF. DNA for the CDR3: TGTGCAAGTCGCGTAATTCCTTCCCGCAGGCTACACTTCGATAGCAATCAGCCCCAGCATTTT.

J is TRBJ1-1 and V is TRBV27, with D unresolved. V lost 10 bases, J lost 0 bases, and 9 bases lay in between. Germline V gives CDR1 MNHEY, CDR2 SMNVEV (reference sequence). The CDR3 is 12 residues long. CDR3 DNA sequence: TGTGCCACCCAGACTATGAACACTGAAGCTTTCTTT. Translated: CATQTMNTEAFF.